Each of the 2 T cell receptor beta chains below was sequenced from the same sample in a study of a mutant IDH1 vaccine in newly diagnosed glioma. Regarding time point: week 35, safety follow-up. Topical imiquimod was applied with each vaccine dose, which held 300 ug of mutant IDH1 20-mer peptide. No antigen has been assigned to these receptors. The repertoire was sequenced with immunoSEQ multiplex PCR; TCRdb's copy has only in-frame clones and lacks some. Of 42,000 or so clones in the sample, approximately 80% were seen once. The sequencing here drew on PBMCs, taken from a glioma patient whose treatment included an IDH1 peptide vaccine. These receptors came from a woman between 50 and 59 years old with glioma.

V usage is TRBV9 and J usage is TRBJ1-5; D gene ambiguous. This CDR3 is built from 16 residues. The V gene's germline CDR1 is SGDLS and CDR2 YYNGEE. Trimming shortened V by 0 bases and J by 9 bases, and 19 bases separated the two germline ends. The CDR3 loop is CASSVASDVGGGPQHF. The CDR3 nucleotides read TGTGCCAGCAGCGTAGCTTCTGACGTAGGAGGAGGGCCCCAGCATTTT.

The chain uses TRBV5-6 and TRBJ1-1; 8 nucleotides line up with TRBD1. J gave up 7 bases and V 4 bases, and 6 bases lay outside the gene matches. There are 13 residues in the CDR3. Per the germline V gene, CDR1 is SGHDT and CDR2 is YYEEEE. The CDR3 here is CASSLRTGREAFF. The CDR3 DNA is TGTGCCAGCAGCCTTCGGACAGGGCGTGAAGCTTTCTTT. Full variable domain (remainder filled in from reference TRBV5-6 and TRBJ1-1): DAGVTQSPTHLIKTRGQQVTLRCSPKSGHDTVSWYQQALGQGPQFIFQYYEEEERQRGNFPDRFSGHQFPNYSSELNVNALLLGDSALYLCASSLRTGREAFFGQGTRLTVV.